This TCR beta chain is drawn from a study of T cell responses to AZD1222 COVID-19 vaccine. This clone was found once. Measured with immunoSEQ multiplex PCR; TCRdb has only the in-frame clones, and not every one. The table has more than 100,000 clones, under 95% seen once. Trimming took 3 bases from V and 4 from J; bases not matched to a gene: 9. The CDR3 runs to 15 residues. The V gene's germline CDR1 is SGHKS and CDR2 YYEKEE (reference sequence). The TCR comes from an adult who received the AZD1222 COVID-19 vaccine. The sequencing used peripheral blood, collected 28 days after the second AZD1222 dose. The chain carries TRBV5-5 and TRBJ1-2; 7 positions agree with TRBD1. For the CDR3, the DNA is TGTGCCAGCAGCTCTCGCGGGACAGATGGCTATGGCTACACCTTC. Translation: CASSSRGTDGYGYTF.